This T cell receptor (beta chain) was recorded in a study of control samples from healthy donors and cancer patients. The V gene's germline CDR1 is MNHNS and CDR2 SASEGT. V lost 2 bases and J lost 7, with 11 bases in between. This CDR3 has 13 residues. Here immunoSEQ multiplex PCR was the method, and the copy in TCRdb shows in-frame clones only, minus some. The sample lists some 79,000 clones, roughly 93% occurring once. This receptor was taken from a woman aged 40 to 55 with lung cancer. Material for sequencing was PBMCs. This chain connects TRBV6-1 to TRBJ1-1; the D gene is possibly TRBD1 (5 bases). CDR3 nucleotides: TGTGCCAGCAGTGAACGAGGGGACGGTGAAGCTTTCTTT. It yields the protein CASSERGDGEAFF.